The source of this T cell receptor beta chain is a study of Graves' ophthalmopathy and Graves' hyperthyroidism. On this clonotype itself: As yet, its antigen is unknown. At one end the junction does not follow the germline gene, possibly because of a read error.

Ophthalmopathy absent within 18 months of follow-up marked hyperthyroidism as stable. The TCR beta CDR3 regions underwent amplification from RNA transcripts. First-round RT-PCR employed HTBI primers, with a second-round multiplex PCR after it. TCRdb passed the multiplex PCR reads through MiXCR, listing each CDR3 protein once. This table holds hundreds of thousands of distinct CDR3 sequences, about 21% found once. General study results and limits: Detection in blood was also observed for most expanded thyroid clonotypes above 0.001 frequency.

Germline V gene data show CDR1 as MNHEY and CDR2 as SMNVEV (reference sequence). The CDR3 spans 16 residues. Specimen: peripheral blood. The source is a woman younger than 35 with stable Graves' hyperthyroidism. The chain joins TRBV27 to TRBJ2-1; 9 bases are shared with TRBD2. The CDR3 loop reads CASSLSSGEVYNEKFF. CDR3 nucleotide sequence: TGTGCCAGCAGTTTGTCTAGCGGGGAGGTTTACAATGAGAAGTTCTTC.